This T cell receptor (beta chain) derives from a study of glioma-infiltrating T cells after dendritic cell vaccination. As for the study in general: Autologous tumor lysate was loaded overnight onto monocyte-derived dendritic cells grown seven days with IL-4 and GM-CSF.

Time point: after dendritic cell vaccination, including at tumor progression/relapse. The PCR used 60 V beta and 13 J beta primers. Sequenced by immunoSEQ multiplex PCR; TCRdb stores in-frame clones only, minus some. The table has some 91,000 clones, about 81% seen once. This CDR3 is 15 amino acids long. Germline CDR1 WNHNN, CDR2 SYGVQD (reference sequence). The V gene end was trimmed by 6 bases and the J gene end by 0 bases; junction bases not matched to a gene: 4. V usage is TRBV10-1 and J usage is TRBJ1-3; 8 nucleotides align to TRBD1. The sequence derives from a human donor with glioblastoma. The sequencing used blood, collected after dendritic cell vaccination. The CDR3 DNA is TGCGCCAGCAGAGTCGACAGGGGCTCTGGAAACACCATATATTTT. It specifies CASRVDRGSGNTIYF.